Listed here are 19 T cell receptor beta chains from one sample, sequenced in a study of shared clonotypes between healthy human individuals. Generated by immunoSEQ multiplex PCR, the TCRdb table keeps only in-frame clones and is missing some. The table has 2 million to 2.5 million clones, 90% to 97% seen once. Sequencing was performed on naive CD4+ T cells sorted from blood. The subset denotes: CD45RA+ positively selected. The receptors were gathered from a man aged 18 to 35 in good health.

The chain uses TRBV7-2 and TRBJ2-3, with 10 bases lining up with TRBD2. The CDR3 loop spans 14 amino acids. Germline loops: CDR1 SGHTA, CDR2 FQGNSA. Trimming removed 7 bases from V and 0 bases from J; junction bases left unmatched: 1. The CDR3 DNA follows: TGTGCCAGCACACTAGCGGGGAGCACAGATACGCAGTATTTT. This gives the protein CASTLAGSTDTQYF.

The chain couples TRBV10-2 to TRBJ1-3; 7 positions agree with TRBD1. The germline CDR1 and CDR2 sequences are WSHSY and SAAADI. This CDR3 has 15 residues. V was pared by 6 bases and J by 0 bases, with 5 bases of the junction left unmatched. In DNA, the CDR3 is TGCGCCAGCAGGAATGGACAGGACTCTGGAAACACCATATATTTT. Encoded protein: CASRNGQDSGNTIYF.

This chain connects TRBV4-3 to TRBJ2-3; D might be TRBD2 (6 bases). Germline V gives CDR1 LGHNA, CDR2 YSLEER. The CDR3 totals 16 residues. Deletions cut 0 bases from V and 2 bases from J, with 12 bases between. The CDR3 DNA follows: TGCGCCAGCAGCCAAGACACTAGCCCTTCCACAGATACGCAGTATTTT. Protein sequence: CASSQDTSPSTDTQYF.

This clone was seen a few times. The chain is built from TRBV5-1 and TRBJ1-6; 10 nucleotides match TRBD1. Germline trimming cut 3 bases from V and 10 bases from J; bases unmatched to any gene: 7. This CDR3 has 15 amino acids. Germline CDR1 reads SGHRS; CDR2 reads YFSETQ. CDR3: CASSSHGQGDSPLHF. In DNA, the CDR3 is TGCGCCAGCAGCTCCCATGGACAGGGGGACTCACCCCTCCACTTT.

The V call is TRBV9, the J call TRBJ1-3; no definite D call. This CDR3 is 12 amino acids long. V was cut by 3 bases and J by 4 bases, with 5 bases left in between. Per germline, CDR1 SGDLS and CDR2 YYNGEE. In nucleotides, the CDR3 is TGTGCCAGCAGCGCTGACGGAAACACCATATATTTT. It is translated as CASSADGNTIYF.

The table lists this clone with a count of one. The chain employs TRBV7-2 and TRBJ2-7; D is undetermined. The germline V gene encodes CDR1 SGHTA and CDR2 FQGNSA. Trimming shortened V by 4 bases and J by 12 bases, and 16 bases separated the two germline ends. This CDR3 is built from 12 residues. DNA of the CDR3: TGTGCCAGCAGCTCCCAAGGGCAGGTTTTGTACTTC. Its protein product is CASSSQGQVLYF.

V gene TRBV10-3 combines with J gene TRBJ1-1; D is uncertain. CDR1 and CDR2 from the germline V gene are ENHRY and SYGVKD. Trimming took 3 bases from V and 11 from J, leaving 16 bases between them. The CDR3 is 13 residues long. The CDR3 DNA sequence: TGTGCCATCAGTGACGGGCTGCTCCGGTCCGCTTTCTTT. Its protein is CAISDGLLRSAFF.

V and J are TRBV2 and TRBJ1-2; D gene unclear. Germline V gene data show CDR1 as SNHLY and CDR2 as FYNNEI. With 6 bases removed from V and 3 bases from J, the gap between germline ends came to 8 bases. The CDR3 consists of 12 residues. The CDR3 bases are TGTGCCAGCAGGAGAGTTGACTATGGCTACACCTTC. Amino acid sequence: CASRRVDYGYTF. Complete variable domain (other parts from reference TRBV2 and TRBJ1-2): EPEVTQTPSHQVTQMGQEVILRCVPISNHLYFYWYRQILGQKVEFLVSFYNNEISEKSEIFDDQFSVERPDGSNFTLKIRSTKLEDSAMYFCASRRVDYGYTFGSGTRLTVV.

The V call is TRBV5-4, the J call TRBJ1-1, with TRBD1 as a possible D gene (5 bases). CDR1 is SGHNT and CDR2 is YYREEE in the germline V gene (reference sequence). The V end was cut by 0 bases, the J end by 2 bases, with 17 bases between. This CDR3 contains 17 residues. The CDR3 region has the DNA TGTGCCAGCAGCTTGGCCAACGGGGCAGGGCGTAACACTGAAGCTTTCTTT. This codes for CASSLANGAGRNTEAFF.

This clone was seen only once. The V gene is TRBV2, the J gene TRBJ2-1, with 12 bases matching TRBD2. V lost 5 bases to trimming and J lost 6 bases; unmatched junction nucleotides: 8. This CDR3 comprises 16 residues. The germline V gene encodes CDR1 SNHLY and CDR2 FYNNEI. The CDR3 region is CASSTTWTSGANEQFF. The CDR3 DNA is TGTGCCAGCAGTACTACCTGGACTAGCGGGGCCAATGAGCAGTTCTTC.

The chain combines TRBV6-6 with TRBJ2-4; maybe TRBD2 (7 bases). Per germline, CDR1 MNHNY and CDR2 SVGAGI (reference sequence). This CDR3 region has 16 residues. V gave up 5 bases and J gave up 3 bases, with 17 bases separating them. CDR3 loop: CASSARGGDGKNIQYF. The CDR3 region has the DNA TGTGCCAGCAGTGCCAGAGGGGGGGACGGCAAAAACATTCAGTACTTC.

Here the CDR3 DNA reads TGTGCCAGCAGTTCGGCCGGGACAGAAGGACATGAGCAGTTCTTC. Its translation is CASSSAGTEGHEQFF. V is TRBV28 and J is TRBJ2-1; 7 bases match TRBD1. CDR3 length equals 15 residues. CDR1 and CDR2 (germline): MDHEN, SYDVKM. V trimming: 4 bases; J trimming: 8 bases; junction bases outside the gene matches: 11.

V is TRBV11-2 and J is TRBJ2-1, with 9 bases matching TRBD2. The CDR3 sequence is 15 residues long. J lost 5 bases, V lost 6 bases, and 8 bases had no gene match. CDR1 is SGHAT and CDR2 is FQNNGV in the germline V gene. The chain's CDR3 is CASSPGTSFNNEQFF. CDR3 coding DNA: TGTGCCAGCAGTCCCGGGACTAGCTTTAACAATGAGCAGTTCTTC. Full variable domain (outside the CDR3, taken from reference TRBV11-2 and TRBJ2-1): EAGVAQSPRYKIIEKRQSVAFWCNPISGHATLYWYQQILGQGPKLLIQFQNNGVVDDSQLPKDRFSAERLKGVDSTLKIQPAKLEDSAVYLCASSPGTSFNNEQFFGPGTRLTVL.

The gene calls are TRBV30 and TRBJ2-1, with TRBD2 identical over 8 bases. CDR1 and CDR2 (germline): GTSNPN, SVGIG (reference sequence). With V trimmed by 0 bases and J by 3 bases, 10 bases remained unmatched. The CDR3 is made up of 17 amino acids. The CDR3 reads CAWSVSYTSGYYNEQFF. Here the CDR3 DNA reads TGTGCCTGGAGTGTCTCGTATACTAGCGGATACTACAATGAGCAGTTCTTC.

The chain uses TRBV6-5 and TRBJ2-5; 8 nucleotides match TRBD2. V trimming: 2 bases; J trimming: 7 bases; junction bases outside the gene matches: 6. Germline V lookup: CDR1 MNHEY, CDR2 SVGAGI. This CDR3 is built from 14 residues. CDR3 nucleotide sequence: TGTGCCAGCAGTTACCGAGCGGGAGACGGGACCCAGTACTTC. Its translation: CASSYRAGDGTQYF.

V usage is TRBV25-1 and J usage is TRBJ2-5, with TRBD2 identical over 7 bases. The length of the CDR3 is 18 residues. V was clipped by 1 base and J by 5 bases; unmatched bases: 16. Germline CDR1 reads MGHDK; CDR2 reads SYGVNS. As DNA, the CDR3 is TGTGCCAGCAGTGAATCTCGGCGGGAGAAAGGAGTAGGGGAGACCCAGTACTTC. This codes for CASSESRREKGVGETQYF.

This rearrangement joins TRBV7-9 to TRBJ2-5; no clear D gene. Trimming took off 6 bases at V and 5 bases at J, with 16 bases between the two ends. The V gene's germline CDR1 is SEHNR and CDR2 FQNEAQ (reference sequence). This CDR3 has 14 amino acids. The CDR3 DNA sequence: TGTGCCAGCAGTCTAACGGAGATTAGGGAGACCCAGTACTTC. It codes for CASSLTEIRETQYF.

V is TRBV28 and J is TRBJ2-7, with 12 bases aligning to TRBD1. CDR3 length: 14 residues. The trim removed 7 bases at V and 6 bases at J, leaving 7 bases unmatched. Germline loops: CDR1 MDHEN, CDR2 SYDVKM. CDR3 bases: TGTGCCAGCATCCGGGACAGGGGGCTTTCCGAGCAGTACTTC. This codes for CASIRDRGLSEQYF.

This chain joins TRBV7-2 and TRBJ2-7; 10 bases are a match to TRBD2. This CDR3 contains 18 residues. Trimming took 3 bases from V and 0 from J; bases not matched to a gene: 11. Germline V gene sequence: CDR1 SGHTA, CDR2 FQGNSA. This CDR3 is CASSFREGLAHSSYEQYF. The CDR3 DNA is TGTGCCAGCAGCTTTAGAGAGGGACTAGCGCATAGCTCCTACGAGCAGTACTTC.